This T cell receptor beta chain was recorded in a study of cytomegalovirus exposure and HLA in healthy donors. Overall study context: Findings of an earlier analysis included more than 90 million unique TCR beta sequences from 200 million or so T cells. Within the Caucasian-associated ancestry cluster were roughly 82% of the approximately 400 genotyped donors. Study findings and constraints: A few CMV-associated chains were confirmed in vitro to be specific for CMV antigens. Common viral pathogens were later found to be apparently linked to several of the most significant clusters.

Per the germline V gene, CDR1 is SNHLY and CDR2 is FYNNEI. There are 15 residues in the CDR3. V trimming: 6 bases; J trimming: 4 bases; junction bases outside the gene matches: 6. With regard to this clone: What it binds is not known.

The PCR contained 60 Vbeta and 13 Jbeta primers. Repertoires were generated with immunoSEQ multiplex PCR, while TCRdb's copy carries only in-frame clones and drops some. The table has under 200,000 clones, roughly 80% seen once; the top ten hold 1.9%. This rearrangement joins TRBV2 to TRBJ2-3; TRBD1 matches at 11 bases. The TCR originated in a human donor in good health. Sequenced material: PBMCs. The CDR3 here is CASSGTGGLADTQYF. The CDR3 bases are TGTGCCAGCAGCGGGACAGGGGGGCTGGCAGATACGCAGTATTTT.